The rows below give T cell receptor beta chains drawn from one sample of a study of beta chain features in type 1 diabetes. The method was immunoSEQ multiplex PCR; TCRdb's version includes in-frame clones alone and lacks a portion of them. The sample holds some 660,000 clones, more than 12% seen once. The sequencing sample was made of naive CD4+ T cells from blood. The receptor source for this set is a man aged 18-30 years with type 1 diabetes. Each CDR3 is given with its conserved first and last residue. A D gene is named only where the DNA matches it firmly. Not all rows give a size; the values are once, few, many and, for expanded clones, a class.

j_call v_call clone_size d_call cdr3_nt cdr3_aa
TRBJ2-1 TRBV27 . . TGTGCCAGCAGCCGTCCGTGGGTCCGAGTTAATGAGCAGTTCTTC CASSRPWVRVNEQFF
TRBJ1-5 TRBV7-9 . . TGTGCCAGCAGCCTTACAGGGTTTCAGCCCCAGCATTTT CASSLTGFQPQHF
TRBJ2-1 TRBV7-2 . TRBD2 TGTGCCAGCAGTCCGTCCCTAGCGGGAGTTGGAAGTGAGCAGTTCTTC CASSPSLAGVGSEQFF
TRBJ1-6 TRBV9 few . TGTGCCAGCAGCGCGACAGTGCTGAATTCACCCCTCCACTTT CASSATVLNSPLHF
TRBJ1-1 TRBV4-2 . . TGTGCCAGCAGCCAAGGTGGGGCTGAAGCTTTCTTT CASSQGGAEAFF
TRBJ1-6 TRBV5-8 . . TGTGCCAGCAGCTTGGGCCAGGGGAATTCACCCCTCCACTTT CASSLGQGNSPLHF
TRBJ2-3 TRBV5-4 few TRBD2 TGTGCCAGCAGCTTGCGGGAGGGTGGCTCGGATACGCAGTATTTT CASSLREGGSDTQYF
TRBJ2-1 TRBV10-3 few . TGTGCCATCACCCCCGAGGAGGGCAATGAGCAGTTCTTC CAITPEEGNEQFF
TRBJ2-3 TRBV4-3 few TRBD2 TGCGCCAGCAGCCTTATTATCGGACTAAAAAGCGGGGGGATCGTTACGCAGTATTTT CASSLIIGLKSGGIVTQYF
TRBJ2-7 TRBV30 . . TGTGCCTGGAGAGGCGTCTACGAGCAGTACTTC CAWRGVYEQYF
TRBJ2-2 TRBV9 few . TGTGCCAGCAGCGCACTGGAACGTCCGACAGTGGGCAACGAGAGGAGATACACCGGGGAGCTGTTTTTT CASSALERPTVGNERRYTGELFF
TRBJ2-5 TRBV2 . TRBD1 TGTGCCAGCGGCACAGGGGGGCTGGGAGAGACCCAGTACTTC CASGTGGLGETQYF
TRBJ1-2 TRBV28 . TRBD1 TGTGCCAGCAGTACGACAGGGTATGGCTACACCTTC CASSTTGYGYTF
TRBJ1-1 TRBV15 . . TGTGCCACCAGTGCGACAGCGAACACTGAAGCTTTCTTT CATSATANTEAFF
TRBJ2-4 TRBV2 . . TGTGCCAGCAGTGATAACAGCCAAAACATTCAGTACTTC CASSDNSQNIQYF
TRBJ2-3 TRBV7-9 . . TGTGCCAGCAGCTTAGATAATACGCAGTATTTT CASSLDNTQYF
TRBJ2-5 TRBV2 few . TGTGCCAGTCGCCAAGAGACCCAGTACTTC CASRQETQYF
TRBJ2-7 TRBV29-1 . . TGCAGCGTGGGGGCAGCCAACTACGAGCAGTACTTC CSVGAANYEQYF
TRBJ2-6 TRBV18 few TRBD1 TGTGCCAGCTCACCATTTACAGGGGGTGACTCTGGGGCCAACGTCCTGACTTTC CASSPFTGGDSGANVLTF
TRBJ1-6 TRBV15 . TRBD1 TGTGCCACCAGCAGAGACCTGGACAGGGGATTTGGTTCACCCCTCCACTTT CATSRDLDRGFGSPLHF
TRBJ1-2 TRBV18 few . TGTGCCAGCTCACCTGATCACCAGCTTAACTATGGCTACACCTTC CASSPDHQLNYGYTF
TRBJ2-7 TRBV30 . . TGTGCCTGGAGTGGGGCCCACGAGCAGTACTTC CAWSGAHEQYF
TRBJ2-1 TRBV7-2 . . TGTGCCAGCAGCTTAGGGCAGGGGTCCCACAATGAGCAGTTCTTC CASSLGQGSHNEQFF
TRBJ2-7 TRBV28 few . TGTGCCAGCACCCCCGGGGGCTACGAGCAGTACTTC CASTPGGYEQYF